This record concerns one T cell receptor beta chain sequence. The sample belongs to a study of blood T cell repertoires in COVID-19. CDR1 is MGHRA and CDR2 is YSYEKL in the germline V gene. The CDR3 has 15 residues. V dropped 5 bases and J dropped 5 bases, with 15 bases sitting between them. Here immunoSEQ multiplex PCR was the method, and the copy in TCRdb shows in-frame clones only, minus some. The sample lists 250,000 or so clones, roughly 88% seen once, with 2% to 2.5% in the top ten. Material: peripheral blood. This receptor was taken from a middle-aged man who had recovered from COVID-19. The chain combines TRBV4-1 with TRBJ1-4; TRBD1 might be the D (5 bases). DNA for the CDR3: TGCGCCAGCAGCTTCCGGGACGGAGGGAATGAAAAACTGTTTTTT. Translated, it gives CASSFRDGGNEKLFF.